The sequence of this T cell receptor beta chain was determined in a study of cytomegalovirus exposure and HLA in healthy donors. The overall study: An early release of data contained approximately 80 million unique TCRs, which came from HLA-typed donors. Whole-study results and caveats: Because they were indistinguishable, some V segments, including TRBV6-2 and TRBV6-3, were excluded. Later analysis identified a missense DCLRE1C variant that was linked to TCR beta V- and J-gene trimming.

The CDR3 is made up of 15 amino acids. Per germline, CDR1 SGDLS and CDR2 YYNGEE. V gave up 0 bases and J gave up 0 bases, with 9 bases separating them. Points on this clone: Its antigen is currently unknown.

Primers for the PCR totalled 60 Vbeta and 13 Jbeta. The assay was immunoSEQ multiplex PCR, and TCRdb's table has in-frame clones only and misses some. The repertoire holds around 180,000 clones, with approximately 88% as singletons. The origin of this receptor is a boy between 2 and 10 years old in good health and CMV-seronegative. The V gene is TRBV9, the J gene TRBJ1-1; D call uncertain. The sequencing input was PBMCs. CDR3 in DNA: TGTGCCAGCAGCGTAGGGGTGGAGATGAACACTGAAGCTTTCTTT. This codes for CASSVGVEMNTEAFF.